Sequencing of this TCR beta chain was carried out in a study of blood T cell repertoires in COVID-19. Study context: The study drew acute and convalescent COVID-19 samples from the United States, Italy and Spain. Sources were T cells, B-cell-depleted T cells, or PBMCs; the material itself was cDNA or gDNA.

The ends lost 7 bases at V and 5 bases at J; junction bases unmatched: 14. The CDR3 totals 15 residues. CDR1 is SGHNT, CDR2 YYREEE, per germline (reference sequence). As originally analysed: From reference gene primer amplification, estimates of nucleated cell counts were derived. The table came from immunoSEQ multiplex PCR; TCRdb's copy has only in-frame clones and leaves some out. V and J calls and clone size are those listed in that table; D and trimming were worked out from the DNA. The data hold around 70,000 clones, with more than 80% observed a single time. The chain links TRBV5-4 to TRBJ2-5; 7 bases agree with TRBD1. The sample consisted of peripheral blood. This receptor was obtained from a woman of 80 years or more with active or convalescent COVID-19. The CDR3 sequence is CASFPNEGARETQYF. CDR3 bases: TGTGCCAGCTTTCCAAATGAGGGGGCGCGGGAGACCCAGTACTTC.